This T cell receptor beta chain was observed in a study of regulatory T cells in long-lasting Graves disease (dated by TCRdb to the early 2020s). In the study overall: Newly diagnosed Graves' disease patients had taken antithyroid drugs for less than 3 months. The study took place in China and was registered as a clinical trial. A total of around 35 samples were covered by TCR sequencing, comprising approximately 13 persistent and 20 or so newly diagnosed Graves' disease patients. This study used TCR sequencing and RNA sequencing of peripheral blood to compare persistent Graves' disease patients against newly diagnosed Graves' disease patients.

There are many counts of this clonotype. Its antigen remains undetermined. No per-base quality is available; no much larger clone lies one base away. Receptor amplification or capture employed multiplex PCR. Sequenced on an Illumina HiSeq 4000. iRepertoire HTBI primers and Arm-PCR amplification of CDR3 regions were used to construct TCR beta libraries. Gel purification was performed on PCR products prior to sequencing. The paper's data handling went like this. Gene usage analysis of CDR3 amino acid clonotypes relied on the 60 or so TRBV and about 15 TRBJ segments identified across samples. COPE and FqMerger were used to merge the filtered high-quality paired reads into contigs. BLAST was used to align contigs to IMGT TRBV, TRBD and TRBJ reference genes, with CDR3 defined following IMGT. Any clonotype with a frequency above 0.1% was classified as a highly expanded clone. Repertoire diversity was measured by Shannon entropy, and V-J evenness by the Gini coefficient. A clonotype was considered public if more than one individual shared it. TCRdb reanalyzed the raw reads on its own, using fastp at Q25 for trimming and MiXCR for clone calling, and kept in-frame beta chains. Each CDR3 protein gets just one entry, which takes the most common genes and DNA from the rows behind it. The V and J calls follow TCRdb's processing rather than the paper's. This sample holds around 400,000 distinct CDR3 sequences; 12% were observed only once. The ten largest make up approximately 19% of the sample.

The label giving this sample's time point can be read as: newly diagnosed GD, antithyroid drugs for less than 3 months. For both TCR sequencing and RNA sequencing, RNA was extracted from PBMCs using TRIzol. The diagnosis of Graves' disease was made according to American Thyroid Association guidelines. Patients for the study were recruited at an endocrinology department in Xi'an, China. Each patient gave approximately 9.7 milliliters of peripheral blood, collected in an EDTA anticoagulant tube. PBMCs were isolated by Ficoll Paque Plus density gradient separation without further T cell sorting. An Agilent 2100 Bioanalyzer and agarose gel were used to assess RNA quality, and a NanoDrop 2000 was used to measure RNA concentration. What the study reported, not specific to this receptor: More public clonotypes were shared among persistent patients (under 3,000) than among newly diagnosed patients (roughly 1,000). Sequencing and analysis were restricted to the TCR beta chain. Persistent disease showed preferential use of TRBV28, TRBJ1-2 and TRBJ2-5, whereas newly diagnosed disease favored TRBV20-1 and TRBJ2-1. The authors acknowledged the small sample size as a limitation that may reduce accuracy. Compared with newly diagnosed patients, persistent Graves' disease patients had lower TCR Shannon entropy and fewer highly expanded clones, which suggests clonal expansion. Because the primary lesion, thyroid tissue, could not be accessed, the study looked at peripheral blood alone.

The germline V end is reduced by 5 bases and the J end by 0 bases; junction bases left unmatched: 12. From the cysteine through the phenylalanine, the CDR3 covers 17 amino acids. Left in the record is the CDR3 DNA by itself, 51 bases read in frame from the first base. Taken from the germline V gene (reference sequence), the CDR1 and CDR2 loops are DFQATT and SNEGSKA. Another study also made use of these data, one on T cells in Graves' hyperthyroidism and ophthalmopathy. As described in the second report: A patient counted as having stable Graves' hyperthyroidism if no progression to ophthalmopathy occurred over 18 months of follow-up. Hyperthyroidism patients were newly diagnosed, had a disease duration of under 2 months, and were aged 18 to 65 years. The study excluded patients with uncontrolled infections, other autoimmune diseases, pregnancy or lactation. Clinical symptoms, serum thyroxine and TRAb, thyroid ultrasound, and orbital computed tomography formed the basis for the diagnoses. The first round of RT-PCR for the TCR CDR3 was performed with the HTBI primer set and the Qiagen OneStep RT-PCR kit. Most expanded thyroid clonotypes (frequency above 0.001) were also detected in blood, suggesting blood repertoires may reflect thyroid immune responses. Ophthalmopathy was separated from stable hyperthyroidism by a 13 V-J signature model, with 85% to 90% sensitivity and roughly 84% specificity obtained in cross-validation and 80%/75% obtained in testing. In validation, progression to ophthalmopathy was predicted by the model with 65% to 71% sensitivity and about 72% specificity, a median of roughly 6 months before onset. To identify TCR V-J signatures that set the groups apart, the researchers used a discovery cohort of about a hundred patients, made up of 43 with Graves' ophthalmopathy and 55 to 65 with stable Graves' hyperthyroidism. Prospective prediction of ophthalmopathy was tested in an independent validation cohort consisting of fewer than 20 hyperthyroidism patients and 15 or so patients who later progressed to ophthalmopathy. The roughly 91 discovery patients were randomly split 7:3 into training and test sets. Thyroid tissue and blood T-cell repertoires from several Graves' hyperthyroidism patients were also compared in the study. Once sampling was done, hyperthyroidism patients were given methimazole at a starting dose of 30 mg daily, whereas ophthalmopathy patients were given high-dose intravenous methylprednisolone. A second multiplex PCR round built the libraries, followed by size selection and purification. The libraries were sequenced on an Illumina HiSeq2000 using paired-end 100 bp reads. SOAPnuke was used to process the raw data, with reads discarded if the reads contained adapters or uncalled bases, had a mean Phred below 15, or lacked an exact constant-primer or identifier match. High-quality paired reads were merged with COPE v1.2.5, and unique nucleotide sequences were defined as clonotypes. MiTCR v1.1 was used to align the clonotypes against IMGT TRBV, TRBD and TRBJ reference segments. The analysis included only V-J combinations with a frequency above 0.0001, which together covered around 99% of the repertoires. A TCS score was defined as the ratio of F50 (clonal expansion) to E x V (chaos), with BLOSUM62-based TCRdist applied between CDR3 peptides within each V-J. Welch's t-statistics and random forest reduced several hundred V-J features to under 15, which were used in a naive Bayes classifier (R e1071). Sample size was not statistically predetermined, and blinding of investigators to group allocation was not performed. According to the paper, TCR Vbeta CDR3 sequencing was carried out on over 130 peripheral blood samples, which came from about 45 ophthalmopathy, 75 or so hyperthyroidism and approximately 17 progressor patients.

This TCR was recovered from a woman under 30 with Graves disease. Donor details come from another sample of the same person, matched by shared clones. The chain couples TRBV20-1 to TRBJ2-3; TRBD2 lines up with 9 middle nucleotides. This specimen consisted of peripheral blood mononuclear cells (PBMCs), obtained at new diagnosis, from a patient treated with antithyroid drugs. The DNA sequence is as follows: TGCAGTGCTCACTCTTCCGCTAGCGGGGCTAGCACAGATACGCAGTATTTT. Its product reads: CSAHSSASGASTDTQYF.